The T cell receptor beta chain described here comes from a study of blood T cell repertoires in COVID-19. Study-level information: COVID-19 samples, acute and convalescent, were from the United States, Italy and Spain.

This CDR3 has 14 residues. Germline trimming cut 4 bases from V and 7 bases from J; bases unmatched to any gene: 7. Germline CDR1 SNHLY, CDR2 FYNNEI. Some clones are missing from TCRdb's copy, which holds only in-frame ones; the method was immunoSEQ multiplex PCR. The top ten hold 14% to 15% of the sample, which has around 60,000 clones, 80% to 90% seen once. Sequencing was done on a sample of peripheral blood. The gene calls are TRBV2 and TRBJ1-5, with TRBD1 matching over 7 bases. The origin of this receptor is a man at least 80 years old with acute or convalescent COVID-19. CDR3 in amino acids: CASSGQGRGQPQHF. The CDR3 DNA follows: TGTGCCAGCAGTGGACAGGGAAGAGGGCAGCCCCAGCATTTT. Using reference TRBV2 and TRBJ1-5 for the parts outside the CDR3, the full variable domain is EPEVTQTPSHQVTQMGQEVILRCVPISNHLYFYWYRQILGQKVEFLVSFYNNEISEKSEIFDDQFSVERPDGSNFTLKIRSTKLEDSAMYFCASSGQGRGQPQHFGDGTRLSIL.